This entry concerns a single T cell receptor beta chain. Antigen: not known. Primers included in the PCR were 60 Vbeta and 13 Jbeta primers. The method was immunoSEQ multiplex PCR; TCRdb's version includes in-frame clones alone and lacks a portion of them. The repertoire shows about 39,000 clones; the top ten hold 4%. This specimen comes from a study of cytomegalovirus exposure and HLA in healthy donors. Study-wide points: An ancestry cluster, one associated with Asian ancestry, reportedly showed fewer N-insertions than the approximately 650-donor mean in a later analysis. It was reported that TCR beta sequences correctly inferred the HLA-A and HLA-B alleles for most subjects.

V shed 5 bases, J shed 2 bases, and the junction held 5 bases outside the gene matches. This CDR3 has 14 amino acids. The V gene's germline CDR1 is SGHTA and CDR2 FQGNSA. The sequenced material came from PBMCs. The receptor was isolated from a male donor in good health and CMV-seronegative. This rearrangement joins TRBV7-2 to TRBJ2-5; 7 nucleotides agree with TRBD1. The CDR3 DNA follows: TGTGCCAGCAGCCGGACAGGAACACAAGAGACCCAGTACTTC. Translation: CASSRTGTQETQYF.